The 25 T cell receptor beta chains below all came from one sample that was sequenced in a study of blood T cell repertoires in COVID-19 (dated by TCRdb to 2020 to 2021). The method was the immunoSEQ multiplex PCR assay. Drawn from immuneACCESS, this table holds only the in-frame rearrangements with V and J called that TCRdb kept. Clones are partly lost; checked studies trace under half to an unresolved V gene and leave the rest unexplained. This sample lists nearly 400,000 clones; over 85% were detected once. The top ten clonotypes cover about 1.7% of the sample. The sample consisted of PBMCs or T cells enriched from blood (not recorded which). These receptors all stem from a woman aged 25 to 45 who had recovered from COVID-19.

V usage is TRBV3-1 (or the pseudogene TRBV3-2) and J usage is TRBJ1-5, with a possible D match to TRBD1 (6 bases). Trimming shortened V by 0 bases and J by 1 base, and 7 bases separated the two germline ends. Germline assignment: CDR1 LGHDT and CDR2 YNNKEL (reference sequence). The CDR3 consists of 15 residues. CDR3 amino acids: CASSQDDRSNQPQHF. The DNA of the CDR3 is TGTGCCAGCAGCCAAGATGACAGGAGCAATCAGCCCCAGCATTTT.

This clone was recorded a few times. The chain has TRBV9 and TRBJ2-6, with no clear D. The CDR3 covers 16 residues. V dropped 0 bases and J dropped 4 bases, with 11 bases sitting between them. Per germline, CDR1 SGDLS and CDR2 YYNGEE. CDR3 protein: CASSVALRLGANVLTF. CDR3 DNA sequence: TGTGCCAGCAGCGTAGCCCTGAGGTTAGGGGCCAACGTCCTGACTTTC. Full variable domain (missing parts from reference TRBV9 and TRBJ2-6): DSGVTQTPKHLITATGQRVTLRCSPRSGDLSVYWYQQSLDQGLQFLIQYYNGEERAKGNILERFSAQQFPDLHSELNLSSLELGDSALYFCASSVALRLGANVLTFGAGSRLTVL.

This chain connects TRBV29-1 to TRBJ2-2; 11 bases are shared with TRBD2. V lost 5 bases, J lost 0 bases, and 2 bases stayed unmatched. The CDR3 covers 15 residues. Germline CDR1 and CDR2: SQVTM and ANQGSEA. For the CDR3, the DNA is TGCAGCGTTCCGGGACTAGCGGCGAACACCGGGGAGCTGTTTTTT. Its protein product is CSVPGLAANTGELFF.

This clone was seen just once. The V and J genes are TRBV7-9 and TRBJ1-1, with a weak D call TRBD1 (5 bases). This CDR3 region has 14 residues. The V and J ends lost 5 bases and 1 base respectively, with 11 bases between them. Germline V gene lookup returns CDR1 SEHNR and CDR2 FQNEAQ (reference sequence). The CDR3 here is CASSPKTENTEAFF. The DNA for the CDR3 is TGTGCCAGCAGCCCAAAGACAGAGAACACTGAAGCTTTCTTT. Variable domain in full (rest from reference TRBV7-9 and TRBJ1-1): DTGVSQNPRHKITKRGQNVTFRCDPISEHNRLYWYRQTLGQGPEFLTYFQNEAQLEKSRLLSDRFSAERPKGSFSTLEIQRTEQGDSAMYLCASSPKTENTEAFFGQGTRLTVV.

This clone appeared a few times. The rearrangement joins TRBV14 to TRBJ1-2, with 8 bases lining up with TRBD1. Germline V gene sequence: CDR1 SGHDN, CDR2 FVKESK. The CDR3 runs 15 residues. The V gene end was trimmed by 4 bases and the J gene end by 4 bases; junction bases not matched to a gene: 8. For the CDR3, the DNA is TGTGCCAGCAGCCCCCTCACGGACAGGGCCTATGGCTACACCTTC. It is translated as CASSPLTDRAYGYTF.

The gene calls are TRBV4-2 and TRBJ1-5, with no clear D. The germline V gene has CDR1 LGHNA and CDR2 YNFKEQ. This CDR3 is built from 15 residues. V was trimmed by 0 bases and J by 7 bases, leaving 13 bases between them. CDR3: CASSQESRGLQPQHF. CDR3 bases: TGTGCCAGCAGCCAAGAATCTCGGGGATTACAGCCCCAGCATTTT.

This clone came up a few times. The V call is TRBV27, the J call TRBJ2-3; a weak D match, TRBD1 (6 bases). Germline CDR1 MNHEY, CDR2 SMNVEV (reference sequence). The germline V and J ends were trimmed by 1 base and 1 base, with 12 bases remaining between them. The CDR3 covers 16 residues. DNA of the CDR3: TGTGCCAGCAGTTTATGGGGACCAGGGGGCACAGATACGCAGTATTTT. Translating it yields CASSLWGPGGTDTQYF.

This clone appeared a single time. The chain employs TRBV28 and TRBJ1-5; D not resolved. V shed 2 bases and J shed 3 bases, with 5 bases lying between them. The germline V gene encodes CDR1 MDHEN and CDR2 SYDVKM. This CDR3 is built from 13 residues. The CDR3 region has the DNA TGTGCCAGCAGTTTACTTATCAATCAGCCCCAGCATTTT. Translated: CASSLLINQPQHF. Full variable domain (rest looked up from reference TRBV28 and TRBJ1-5): DVKVTQSSRYLVKRTGEKVFLECVQDMDHENMFWYRQDPGLGLRLIYFSYDVKMKEKGDIPEGYSVSREKKERFSLILESASTNQTSMYLCASSLLINQPQHFGDGTRLSIL.

The chain recombines TRBV7-2 with TRBJ1-5; no firm D call. V was clipped by 5 bases and J by 4 bases, with 12 bases between them. The CDR3 covers 14 residues. From germline, CDR1 is SGHTA and CDR2 FQGNSA. The DNA for the CDR3 is TGTGCCAGCAGCGGGTCGGGGATTAATCAGCCCCAGCATTTT. This gives the protein CASSGSGINQPQHF.

The chain employs TRBV5-4 and TRBJ2-7, with 7 bases aligning to TRBD1. The CDR3 totals 14 residues. Germline CDR1 is SGHNT and CDR2 is YYREEE (reference sequence). The trim removed 4 bases at V and 2 bases at J, leaving 6 bases unmatched. The CDR3 DNA sequence: TGTGCCAGCAGCGTGACAGGGAATCCCTACGAGCAGTACTTC. This codes for CASSVTGNPYEQYF. The full variable domain, with the rest looked up from reference TRBV5-4 and TRBJ2-7, is ETGVTQSPTHLIKTRGQQVTLRCSSQSGHNTVSWYQQALGQGPQFIFQYYREEENGRGNFPPRFSGLQFPNYSSELNVNALELDDSALYLCASSVTGNPYEQYFGPGTRLTVT.

The rearrangement joins TRBV20-1 to TRBJ1-1, with a weak D call TRBD1 (6 bases). Germline V lookup: CDR1 DFQATT, CDR2 SNEGSKA (reference sequence). This CDR3 is built from 11 residues. V lost 6 bases and J lost 5, with 10 bases in between. The DNA for the CDR3 is TGCAGTGCACAGGGTGTAACTGAAGCTTTCTTT. Amino acids: CSAQGVTEAFF.

The rearrangement links TRBV4-3 to TRBJ1-2; 9 bases are shared with TRBD1. The ends lost 1 base at V and 8 bases at J; junction bases unmatched: 8. The CDR3 contains 15 residues. From germline, CDR1 is LGHNA and CDR2 YSLEER. The CDR3 spells CASSQARTGVGGYTF. CDR3 bases: TGCGCCAGCAGCCAAGCCCGGACAGGGGTTGGCGGCTACACCTTC.

V and J are TRBV29-1 and TRBJ2-7; 9 positions match TRBD1. V lost 6 bases and J lost 3; bases outside the gene matches: 12. Germline V gene lookup returns CDR1 SQVTM and CDR2 ANQGSEA. The CDR3 loop spans 15 amino acids. The CDR3 is CSVQKIGTGYYEQYF. CDR3 nucleotide sequence: TGCAGCGTCCAGAAGATCGGGACAGGGTACTACGAGCAGTACTTC.

The genes are TRBV7-3 and TRBJ2-7, with D possibly TRBD2 on 6 matching bases. The CDR3 extends over 13 amino acids. Trimming took off 5 bases at V and 5 bases at J, with 13 bases between the two ends. The V gene's germline CDR1 is SGHTA and CDR2 FQGTGA. The CDR3 here is CASSRDFSDEQYF. CDR3 bases: TGTGCCAGCAGCCGGGACTTCTCAGACGAGCAGTACTTC.

This clone was seen only once. The CDR3 region is CASSQLAGQGTGELFF. The CDR3 nucleotides are TGCGCCAGCAGCCAACTAGCGGGACAGGGCACCGGGGAGCTGTTTTTT. The chain recombines TRBV5-1 with TRBJ2-2; maybe TRBD2 (10 bases). This CDR3 region has 16 residues. CDR1 and CDR2 (germline): SGHRS, YFSETQ. Trimming removed 4 bases at V and 4 bases at J, with 17 bases between.

CDR3: CASSHNPGTEAFF. As DNA, the CDR3 is TGTGCCAGCAGTCACAACCCCGGGACTGAAGCTTTCTTT. V usage is TRBV25-1 and J usage is TRBJ1-1; D ambiguous. Germline V gene sequence: CDR1 MGHDK, CDR2 SYGVNS. This CDR3 is 13 amino acids long. Trimming stripped 5 bases from V and 5 bases from J, with 12 bases between.

This chain uses TRBV27 with TRBJ1-3; TRBD1 might be the D (5 bases). Germline CDR1 MNHEY, CDR2 SMNVEV (reference sequence). The CDR3 totals 17 residues. Trimming left V 0 bases short and J 0 bases short, with 12 bases between. The CDR3 coding sequence is TGTGCCAGCAGTTTATCCGGGGGGTCCTACTCTGGAAACACCATATATTTT. Amino acids: CASSLSGGSYSGNTIYF.

The genes are TRBV6-5 and TRBJ1-4; TRBD1 might be the D (5 bases). CDR3 length: 14 residues. Trimming pared 0 bases from V and 8 bases from J, leaving 10 bases between. Germline loops: CDR1 MNHEY, CDR2 SVGAGI. CDR3 residues: CASSYSTWGEKLFF. In nucleotides, the CDR3 is TGTGCCAGCAGTTACTCGACATGGGGCGAAAAACTGTTTTTT.

J is TRBJ2-7 and V is TRBV10-2; TRBD2 is a possible D gene (6 bases). The V gene's germline CDR1 is WSHSY and CDR2 SAAADI. The CDR3 contains 13 residues. The V and J ends lost 8 bases and 3 bases respectively, with 14 bases between them. CDR3 in DNA: TGCGCCAGCGGACCCTTGCGGGGCTACGAGCAGTACTTC. Encoded protein: CASGPLRGYEQYF.

This clone appeared a single time. CDR3 protein: CASSPGQGYYGYTF. The CDR3 DNA reads as TGTGCCAGCAGCCCCGGACAGGGGTACTATGGCTACACCTTC. This chain connects TRBV3-1 (or the pseudogene TRBV3-2) to TRBJ1-2, with 9 positions matching TRBD1. Germline V gives CDR1 LGHDT, CDR2 YNNKEL (reference sequence). There are 14 residues in the CDR3. With V trimmed by 4 bases and J by 3 bases, 3 bases remained unmatched.

The genes are TRBV4-1 and TRBJ2-5, with 7 bases matching TRBD2. Germline values: CDR1 MGHRA, CDR2 YSYEKL. The CDR3 runs 14 residues. Losses at the gene ends were 4 bases for V and 4 bases for J; bases not matched to a gene: 6. CDR3 sequence reads: CASSRRSGGETQYF. The CDR3 DNA follows: TGCGCCAGCAGCCGACGATCGGGGGGAGAGACCCAGTACTTC.

The rearrangement links TRBV29-1 to TRBJ2-7; 15 nucleotides line up with TRBD2. Trimming at V came to 5 bases and at J to 4 bases, leaving 6 bases not matched to a gene. The germline gives CDR1 SQVTM, CDR2 ANQGSEA. This CDR3 is built from 15 residues. The CDR3 nucleotides read TGCAGCGTTCTGGGGACTAGCGGGGGGTATTACGAGCAGTACTTC. It is translated as CSVLGTSGGYYEQYF.

The V and J genes are TRBV10-3 and TRBJ2-3, with TRBD2 matching 14 bases. The germline V gene has CDR1 ENHRY and CDR2 SYGVKD. Trimming removed 0 bases from V and 3 bases from J; junction bases left unmatched: 2. This CDR3 spans 17 amino acids. The DNA of the CDR3 is TGTGCCATCAGTGAGTCGAGACTAGCGGGGGGGACAGATACGCAGTATTTT. It yields the protein CAISESRLAGGTDTQYF.

This chain uses TRBV23-1 with TRBJ1-5, with D possibly TRBD1 on 5 matching bases. TRBV23-1 is labeled an ORF, and its function is uncertain. This CDR3 is built from 18 residues. Trimming shortened V by 3 bases and J by 0 bases, and 18 bases separated the two germline ends. The CDR3: CASSHPGALCYSNQPQHF. The CDR3 bases are TGCGCCAGCAGTCACCCTGGGGCCTTATGTTATAGCAATCAGCCCCAGCATTTT.

The CDR3 protein is CASIYVGDAQHF. DNA for the CDR3: TGTGCCAGCATCTACGTAGGAGATGCCCAGCATTTT. The chain couples TRBV7-9 to TRBJ1-5; unclear D gene. Germline V lookup: CDR1 SEHNR, CDR2 FQNEAQ (reference sequence). The V gene lost 7 bases and the J gene lost 11 bases, with 15 bases spanning the gap. CDR3 size: 12 residues.